This T cell receptor (beta chain) was sequenced during a study of blood T cell repertoires in COVID-19. Overall study context: The United States, Italy and Spain provided the acute and convalescent COVID-19 samples. T cells, B-cell-depleted T cells, or PBMCs supplied cDNA or gDNA.

How the authors handled the data: Estimates of nucleated cell counts were drawn from the amplification of reference gene primers. Assay: immunoSEQ multiplex PCR; the TCRdb copy retains only in-frame clones and omits some. For V, J and clone size, that table is used; D and trimming come from the DNA. The sample carries 200,000 to 300,000 clones, approximately 87% recorded once. V lost 5 bases to trimming and J lost 4 bases; unmatched junction nucleotides: 12. From germline, CDR1 is SGHRS and CDR2 YFSETQ. The CDR3 has 18 residues. Sequencing was carried out using peripheral blood. The rearrangement uses TRBV5-1 and TRBJ2-2; 12 bases line up with TRBD2. The TCR sequence derives from a man aged 55 to 69 with acute or convalescent COVID-19. The CDR3 sequence: CASSLLAGGPRRTGELFF. The CDR3 DNA reads as TGCGCCAGCAGTCTACTAGCGGGAGGACCCCGCCGCACCGGGGAGCTGTTTTTT. Together with reference TRBV5-1 and TRBJ2-2, the CDR3 gives the full variable domain: KAGVTQTPRYLIKTRGQQVTLSCSPISGHRSVSWYQQTPGQGLQFLFEYFSETQRNKGNFPGRFSGRQFSNSRSEMNVSTLELGDSALYLCASSLLAGGPRRTGELFFGEGSRLTVL.